This TCR beta chain is from a study of blood T cell repertoires in COVID-19. Using immunoSEQ multiplex PCR, the repertoire was profiled, and TCRdb retains in-frame clones only, with some absent. The data show around 300,000 clones, roughly nine tenths seen once. CDR3 length equals 15 residues. V lost 2 bases and J 4 bases, leaving 14 bases between the germline ends. Germline V gene data show CDR1 as SGHTA and CDR2 as FQGNSA. The receptor comes from a woman between 50 and 59 years old who had recovered from COVID-19. Material: PBMCs or T cells enriched from blood (not recorded which). V gene TRBV7-2 combines with J gene TRBJ1-1; TRBD1 is a possible D gene (5 bases). The CDR3 region is CASSLHPGQGTEAFF. CDR3 sequence (DNA): TGTGCCAGCAGCTTACACCCAGGGCAAGGCACTGAAGCTTTCTTT.